These T cell receptor beta chains were read from a single sample in a study of tumor-infiltrating lymphocytes in primary liver carcinoma. From the multiplex PCR reads, TCRdb called clonotypes with MiXCR, one entry per CDR3 protein. Found here are almost 200,000 distinct CDR3 sequences, 65% of them singletons; the top ten hold around 7.1%. Sequencing was done on a sample of peripheral blood. These receptors all stem from a woman aged 60 to 75 with primary liver carcinoma and hepatitis B virus infection. The CDR3 runs from the conserved cysteine through the conserved F or W.

V: TRBV11-3; J: TRBJ2-7; CDR3: CASGRDGGLGERYF
V: TRBV20-1; J: TRBJ2-7; CDR3: CSASITSGRFGNEQYF
V: TRBV11-2; J: TRBJ1-1; CDR3: CASSPNLNTEAFF
V: TRBV11-2; J: TRBJ2-2; CDR3: CASSPPPTRTGGLFF
V: TRBV29-1; J: TRBJ2-2; CDR3: CSVLPLNTGELFF
V: TRBV29-1; J: TRBJ1-2; CDR3: CSVEEGDGYSYTF
V: TRBV7-8; J: TRBJ2-1; CDR3: CASSLLDGQGPYNEQFF
V: TRBV12-3/TRBV12-4; J: TRBJ2-3; CDR3: CVSSVGTSDSTDTQYF
V: TRBV11-2; J: TRBJ2-1; CDR3: CASSLGRLGGNEQFF
V: TRBV5-1; J: TRBJ2-1; CDR3: CASRLGQGTYNEQFF
V: TRBV7-9; J: TRBJ2-2; CDR3: CASSPSFSGNGTSGELFF
V: TRBV11-2; J: TRBJ2-7; CDR3: CTNSARDRVYERYF
V: TRBV12-3/TRBV12-4; J: TRBJ1-2; CDR3: CASGRTGAPRYGYTF
V: TRBV6-5; J: TRBJ1-2; CDR3: CASSYSPDSHYGYTF
V: TRBV29-1; J: TRBJ2-1; CDR3: CSAIASGDYNEQFF
V: TRBV11-2; J: TRBJ2-7; CDR3: CASSLDPSGRKEQYF
V: TRBV11-3; J: TRBJ1-1; CDR3: CASCPRTGGVDEAFF
V: TRBV4-1; J: TRBJ2-7; CDR3: CTSSPPVSGPSYEQYF
V: TRBV6-1; J: TRBJ2-6; CDR3: CATAFYSGANVLTF
V: TRBV11-2; J: TRBJ2-7; CDR3: CASSLEGTGHYEQYF
V: TRBV11-2; J: TRBJ2-1; CDR3: CASSLYLEGGWNEQFF
V: TRBV6-5; J: TRBJ1-5; CDR3: CASSYDWTGLQPQHF
V: TRBV11-2; J: TRBJ1-1; CDR3: CASSPKGRSVNTEAVF
V: TRBV11-2; J: TRBJ1-2; CDR3: CVSSSFGIHGYTF
V: TRBV12-3/TRBV12-4; J: TRBJ2-7; CDR3: CASSPKRTSEQYF
V: TRBV11-2; J: TRBJ2-2; CDR3: CAGSSSAGELFF
V: TRBV7-9; J: TRBJ2-5; CDR3: CASSNKGPQETQYF
V: TRBV30; J: TRBJ1-4; CDR3: CAWSGKGTPGLEKLFF
V: TRBV6-5; J: TRBJ1-2; CDR3: CASNNGFKDGYTF
V: TRBV5-4; J: TRBJ2-7; CDR3: CVSSLPQRGSYEQYF
V: TRBV29-1; J: TRBJ1-1; CDR3: CRAGIDTNTETFF
V: TRBV5-1; J: TRBJ1-2; CDR3: CASSHSGDYGYTF
V: TRBV4-1; J: TRBJ2-1; CDR3: CASSQVTSGRMRNEQFF
V: TRBV6-2/TRBV6-3; J: TRBJ2-1; CDR3: CASNNGLAGGDKQFF
V: TRBV6-1; J: TRBJ1-1; CDR3: CASSKGPSPDRATEAFF
V: TRBV28; J: TRBJ2-2; CDR3: CASSLRELGELFF
V: TRBV6-1; J: TRBJ2-1; CDR3: CASSEVDYNEEFF
V: TRBV12-3/TRBV12-4; J: TRBJ1-6; CDR3: CASSFRRSSYNSPLHF
V: TRBV7-9; J: TRBJ2-2; CDR3: CASSPPQPRDLFF
V: TRBV11-2; J: TRBJ1-2; CDR3: CAGSLGFQAGYGYTF
V: TRBV11-2; J: TRBJ1-2; CDR3: CVSSLVQPSRGGYNF
V: TRBV11-2; J: TRBJ2-5; CDR3: CVSSSVVPRETQYF
V: TRBV11-1; J: TRBJ2-2; CDR3: CASSLAVGHGGNNGELFF
V: TRBV28; J: TRBJ1-1; CDR3: CASTTLGVEAFF
V: TRBV7-9; J: TRBJ1-2; CDR3: CGSSLGDGYTF
V: TRBV28; J: TRBJ2-7; CDR3: CASSFVASYEQYF
V: TRBV12-3/TRBV12-4; J: TRBJ1-2; CDR3: CAGSLRAWGYTF
V: TRBV29-1; J: TRBJ2-7; CDR3: CSVNQGLVGVLYEQYF
V: TRBV6-6; J: TRBJ1-4; CDR3: CASKSSLSTNEKLFF
V: TRBV11-2; J: TRBJ2-1; CDR3: CATSLGGGSSYNDQFF
V: TRBV10-2; J: TRBJ2-7; CDR3: CASSLAGEQYF
V: TRBV1; J: TRBJ2-3; CDR3: CTSSIGLESFTDTQYF
V: TRBV5-6; J: TRBJ2-3; CDR3: CASSPRGRGSTDTQYF
V: TRBV4-2; J: TRBJ2-3; CDR3: CASSQDRASGRGDADTQYF
V: TRBV28; J: TRBJ2-5; CDR3: CAGSFRFGPKVGQETQYF
V: TRBV29-1; J: TRBJ1-3; CDR3: CSASLGVGSGSTIYF
V: TRBV11-2; J: TRBJ2-6; CDR3: CASERGRGPGANVLTF